These 4 T cell receptor beta chains were sequenced from one sample in a study of T-cell reconstitution after alpha-beta-depleted transplantation in children (dated by TCRdb to the mid-2010s). What the work shows at the level of the full study, not this receptor alone: Over subsequent months, a decline in hyperexpanded clone frequencies was noted, and after one year, T-cell counts and TCRbeta diversity were mostly ascribed to newly produced T cells.

Library method: PCR. The reads were generated on an Illumina HiSeq 2500. TCR library preparation used molecular barcoding, with unique molecular identifiers applied to normalize quantification of the TCRbeta repertoire. In-frame beta chains were kept once TCRdb had trimmed the public reads at Q25 with fastp and called clones with MiXCR. Rows are unified per CDR3 protein, each entry keeping the most common DNA and genes. The sample records about 300,000 distinct CDR3 sequences, less than 9.5% of which are singletons. The ten largest clones take up approximately 9.1% of the sample. These TCRs are of unknown antigen specificity. Per the publication, the treatment or condition label means: allogeneic hematopoietic cell transplantation with graft depleted of TCRalphabeta T cells and CD19 B cells. This material consisted of peripheral blood, taken 360 days after TCRalphabeta/CD19-depleted stem cell transplant. The receptors shown here come from a female patient between 2 and 15 years old who had a stem cell transplant for Fanconi anemia, so the T cells may come from the graft donor.

This clonotype came up a few times. The V gene is TRBV7-3, the J gene TRBJ1-2; D gene unclear. CDR3 size: 13 residues. Trimming shortened V by 5 bases and J by 7 bases, and 14 bases separated the two germline ends. Looked up from germline, CDR1 is SGHTA and CDR2 is FQGTGA. The chain's CDR3 is CASSPREVGGYTF. CDR3 nucleotides: TGTGCCAGCAGCCCAAGAGAAGTTGGTGGCTACACCTTC.

This clonotype was seen many times. This chain uses TRBV5-1 with TRBJ2-5; D not resolved. The V end was cut by 0 bases, the J end by 1 base, with 7 bases between. Germline V gene data show CDR1 as SGHRS and CDR2 as YFSETQ. This CDR3 contains 14 residues. The CDR3 is CASSLGRVQETQYF. The CDR3 DNA reads as TGCGCCAGCAGCTTGGGCCGAGTCCAAGAGACCCAGTACTTC.

This clonotype occurred many times. The CDR3 nucleotides are TGTGCCAGCAGTTTATCGAAAGCTAGCGGTATGATCTACGAGCAGTACTTC. It translates to CASSLSKASGMIYEQYF. The V gene is TRBV27, the J gene TRBJ2-7, with 7 bases fitting TRBD2. This CDR3 has 17 residues. J lost 3 bases, V lost 0 bases, and 11 bases had no gene match. CDR1 MNHEY and CDR2 SMNVEV come from the germline V gene (reference sequence).

This clonotype came up many times. J is TRBJ2-7 and V is TRBV15, with D perhaps TRBD2 (5 bases). Germline lookup yields CDR1 LNHNV and CDR2 YYDKDF (reference sequence). This CDR3 has 16 amino acids. V was pared by 0 bases and J by 5 bases, with 17 bases between. The CDR3 reads CATSRDSTRLVDEQYF. CDR3 bases: TGTGCCACCAGCAGAGATTCTACTAGGCTGGTGGACGAGCAGTACTTC.